This T cell receptor beta chain was profiled in a study of a mutant IDH1 vaccine in newly diagnosed glioma. Study in general: During weeks 1, 3, 5, 7, 11, 15, 19 and 23, patients received eight vaccinations. Patients began vaccination 4-6 weeks after radiotherapy alone, or with temozolomide cycles. It was radiotherapy, temozolomide, or both that patients received previously, with most receiving both. Notes on the study in general: A vaccine-induced immune response developed in roughly 95% of the patients.

Per germline, CDR1 SGHDT and CDR2 YYEEEE. The CDR3 runs 14 residues. The V gene end was trimmed by 2 bases and the J gene end by 3 bases; junction bases not matched to a gene: 4. Stated time point: week 5, during vaccination. In the vaccine, a single dose held 300 ug of the mutant IDH1 20-mer peptide, along with topical imiquimod. In regard to this clone: The antigen is unknown.

Profiling relied on immunoSEQ multiplex PCR, and the TCRdb table lists in-frame clones only, not all of them. The sample lists 60,000 or so clones; 82% were seen once. The receptor's source is a woman aged 18 to 35 with glioma. Some clones in this sample may be carry-over from other donors' samples. The sample here was PBMCs, taken from a glioma patient whose treatment included an IDH1 peptide vaccine. The V and J genes are TRBV5-6 and TRBJ2-7; 8 bases agree with TRBD1. CDR3 sequence (DNA): TGTGCCAGCAGCTTCGGGACAGGAGACTACGAGCAGTACTTC. It is translated as CASSFGTGDYEQYF.